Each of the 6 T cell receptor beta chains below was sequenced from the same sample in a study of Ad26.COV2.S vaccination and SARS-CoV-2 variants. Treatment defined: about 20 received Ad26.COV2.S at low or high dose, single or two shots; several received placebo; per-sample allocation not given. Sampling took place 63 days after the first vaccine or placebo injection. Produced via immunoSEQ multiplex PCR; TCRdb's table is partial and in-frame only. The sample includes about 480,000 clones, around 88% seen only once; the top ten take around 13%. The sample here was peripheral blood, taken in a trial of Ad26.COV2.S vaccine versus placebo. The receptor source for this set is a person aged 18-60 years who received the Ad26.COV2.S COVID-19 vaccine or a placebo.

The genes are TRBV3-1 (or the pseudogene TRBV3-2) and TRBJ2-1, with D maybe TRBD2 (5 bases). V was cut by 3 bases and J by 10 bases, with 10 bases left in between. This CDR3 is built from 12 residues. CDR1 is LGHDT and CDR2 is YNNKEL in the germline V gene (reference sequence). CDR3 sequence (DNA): TGTGCCAGCAGCCACCCTGGGAGCGAGCAGTTCTTC. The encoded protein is CASSHPGSEQFF.

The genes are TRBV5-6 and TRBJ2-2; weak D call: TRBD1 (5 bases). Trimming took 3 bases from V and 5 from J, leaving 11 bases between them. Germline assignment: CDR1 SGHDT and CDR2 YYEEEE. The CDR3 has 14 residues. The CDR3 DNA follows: TGTGCCAGCAGCTCTACAGGACCAACCGGGGAGCTGTTTTTT. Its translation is CASSSTGPTGELFF.

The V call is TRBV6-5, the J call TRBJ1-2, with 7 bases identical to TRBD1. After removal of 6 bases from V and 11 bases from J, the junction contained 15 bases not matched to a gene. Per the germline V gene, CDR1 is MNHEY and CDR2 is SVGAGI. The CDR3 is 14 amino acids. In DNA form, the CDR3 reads TGTGCCAGCAGCTTTTACCCCCGGGACAGAGTTTACACCTTC. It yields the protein CASSFYPRDRVYTF.

The CDR3 nucleotides are TGTGCCAGCAGCCCTCAATGGGGGGGGAAATCACCCCTCCACTTT. Translated, it gives CASSPQWGGKSPLHF. The J gene is TRBJ1-6, the V gene TRBV7-2; maybe TRBD1 (5 bases). With 5 bases removed from V and 10 bases from J, the gap between germline ends came to 18 bases. This CDR3 spans 15 amino acids. Germline V gives CDR1 SGHTA, CDR2 FQGNSA.

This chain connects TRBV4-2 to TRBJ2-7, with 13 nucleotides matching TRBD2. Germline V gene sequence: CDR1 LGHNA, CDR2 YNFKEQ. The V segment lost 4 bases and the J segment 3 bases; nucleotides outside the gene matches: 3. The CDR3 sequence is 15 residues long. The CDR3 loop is CASSPRLAGGYEQYF. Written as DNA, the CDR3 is TGTGCCAGCAGCCCCCGACTAGCGGGAGGCTACGAGCAGTACTTC.

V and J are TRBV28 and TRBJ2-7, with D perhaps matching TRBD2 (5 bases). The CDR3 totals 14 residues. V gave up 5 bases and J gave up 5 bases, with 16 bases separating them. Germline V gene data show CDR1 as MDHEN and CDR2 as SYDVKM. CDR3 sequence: CASSPVRGPDEQYF. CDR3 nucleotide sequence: TGTGCCAGCAGTCCCGTGAGAGGGCCCGACGAGCAGTACTTC.